Following are 31 T cell receptor beta chains from one sample sequenced in a study of T cells in localized non-small cell lung cancer (dated by TCRdb to the early 2020s). The library came from the immunoSEQ multiplex PCR assay. The table was pulled from immuneACCESS by TCRdb, which kept in-frame rearrangements only. Such tables lose some clones; where checked, under half of the loss comes from unresolved V genes, and the rest has no known cause. In this sample the table shows about 20,000 clones, about 90% of which occur a single time. The ten largest clones take up 12% of the sample. The source material was PBMCs, sampled before any cancer treatment. The receptors shown here come from a man aged 35 to 69 with stage II squamous cell lung carcinoma.

This chain uses TRBV5-4 with TRBJ2-5, with 9 nucleotides matching TRBD2. This CDR3 region has 16 residues. Germline-derived CDR1 and CDR2 are SGHNT and YYREEE (reference sequence). Trimming at V came to 0 bases and at J to 0 bases, leaving 3 bases not matched to a gene. The CDR3: CASSLVQRGDQETQYF. Here the CDR3 DNA reads TGTGCCAGCAGCTTGGTCCAGCGGGGGGACCAAGAGACCCAGTACTTC.

The chain has TRBV5-1 and TRBJ2-5; the D is unclear. This CDR3 has 13 amino acids. Trimming took off 3 bases at V and 5 bases at J, with 11 bases between the two ends. Germline assignment: CDR1 SGHRS and CDR2 YFSETQ. CDR3 sequence (DNA): TGCGCCAGCAGCTCCCGGGCGAGGGAGACCCAGTACTTC. Amino acid sequence: CASSSRARETQYF.

V is TRBV11-3 and J is TRBJ1-3; no reliable D call. V lost 5 bases and J 2 bases, leaving 7 bases between the germline ends. CDR1 and CDR2 (germline): SGHNT, YENEEA. The CDR3 has 13 amino acids. The CDR3 reads CASSLITGNTIYF. The CDR3 coding sequence is TGTGCCAGCAGCCTAATAACTGGAAACACCATATATTTT.

The rearrangement joins TRBV2 to TRBJ1-1; D ambiguous. From germline, CDR1 is SNHLY and CDR2 FYNNEI. Trimming took off 5 bases at V and 8 bases at J, with 6 bases between the two ends. The CDR3 totals 10 residues. The CDR3, as DNA: TGTGCCAGCAGTATACAGGAAGCTTTCTTT. It specifies CASSIQEAFF.

The V call is TRBV19, the J call TRBJ2-1; D gene uncertain. The CDR3 sequence is 12 residues long. Looked up from germline, CDR1 is LNHDA and CDR2 is SQIVND (reference sequence). The germline V and J ends were trimmed by 3 bases and 10 bases, with 10 bases remaining between them. The CDR3 DNA follows: TGTGCCAGTAGTATTTACCCTAAAGAGCAGTTCTTC. Its translation: CASSIYPKEQFF.

The rearrangement links TRBV30 to TRBJ1-5; D is unresolved. V lost 3 bases to trimming and J lost 0 bases, with 6 bases between them. The CDR3 loop spans 13 amino acids. The V gene's germline CDR1 is GTSNPN and CDR2 SVGIG (reference sequence). The CDR3 region has the DNA TGTGCCTGGAGCAGGAGTAGCAATCAGCCCCAGCATTTT. Residues: CAWSRSSNQPQHF.

This clone was seen just once. The rearrangement uses TRBV11-2 and TRBJ1-1; D is perhaps TRBD1 (6 bases). The CDR3 contains 16 residues. Trimming removed 6 bases from V and 1 base from J, with 18 bases in between. Germline V gene data show CDR1 as SGHAT and CDR2 as FQNNGV. The CDR3 DNA sequence: TGTGCCAGCAGGGGAAGAACGGGGGCTCCGAACACTGAAGCTTTCTTT. It translates to CASRGRTGAPNTEAFF.

This clone was recorded only once. J is TRBJ2-7 and V is TRBV19; no clear D. The germline gives CDR1 LNHDA, CDR2 SQIVND (reference sequence). This CDR3 comprises 15 residues. V was cut by 6 bases and J by 0 bases, with 15 bases left in between. CDR3 protein: CASRINHQTSYEQYF. The CDR3 bases are TGTGCCAGTAGGATAAATCACCAAACCTCCTACGAGCAGTACTTC.

V and J are TRBV7-3 and TRBJ2-3; D gene ambiguous. Trimming took off 5 bases at V and 0 bases at J, with 3 bases between the two ends. Germline values: CDR1 SGHTA, CDR2 FQGTGA. The CDR3 runs 12 residues. Here the CDR3 reads CASSQSTDTQYF. The CDR3 DNA reads TGTGCCAGCAGCCAAAGCACAGATACGCAGTATTTT. The whole variable domain, filled in from reference TRBV7-3 and TRBJ2-3, reads GAGVSQTPSNKVTEKGKYVELRCDPISGHTALYWYRQSLGQGPEFLIYFQGTGAADDSGLPNDRFFAVRPEGSVSTLKIQRTERGDSAVYLCASSQSTDTQYFGPGTRLTVL.

The V call is TRBV6-1, the J call TRBJ1-1; D remains unclear. The germline CDR1 and CDR2 sequences are MNHNS and SASEGT. V was pared by 7 bases and J by 4 bases, with 16 bases between. The CDR3 is 14 residues long. The CDR3 bases are TGTGCCAGCAATAGGGAGATGAGCAGCACTGAAGCTTTCTTT. Residues: CASNREMSSTEAFF.

The chain uses TRBV25-1 and TRBJ1-2; D uncertain. V was cut by 1 base and J by 5 bases, with 8 bases left in between. Germline values: CDR1 MGHDK, CDR2 SYGVNS. CDR3 length equals 13 residues. The CDR3 DNA is TGTGCCAGCAGTGAATTCACGGGGTATGGCTACACCTTC. Translated: CASSEFTGYGYTF.

CDR3 nucleotide sequence: TGTGCCAGCAGCCCTCGGGACAGAAAGAACACTGAAGCTTTCTTT. Translating gives CASSPRDRKNTEAFF. The chain employs TRBV11-3 and TRBJ1-1; 7 bases match TRBD1. Germline lookup yields CDR1 SGHNT and CDR2 YENEEA. V lost 5 bases and J lost 1; bases outside the gene matches: 7. The CDR3 is 15 amino acids.

This clone was observed once. This sequence joins TRBV5-5 and TRBJ2-5, with D unresolved. The CDR3 totals 16 residues. Germline-derived CDR1 and CDR2 are SGHKS and YYEKEE (reference sequence). V was clipped by 0 bases and J by 4 bases, with 16 bases between them. The CDR3 protein is CASSLAKPTLGETQYF. The CDR3 nucleotides are TGTGCCAGCAGCTTGGCCAAGCCAACGCTCGGAGAGACCCAGTACTTC. Supplemented by reference TRBV5-5 and TRBJ2-5, the full variable domain reads DAGVTQSPTHLIKTRGQQVTLRCSPISGHKSVSWYQQVLGQGPQFIFQYYEKEERGRGNFPDRFSARQFPNYSSELNVNALLLGDSALYLCASSLAKPTLGETQYFGPGTRLLVL.

V usage is TRBV5-4 and J usage is TRBJ2-7; D ambiguous. The CDR3 length is 12 residues. Trimming shortened V by 4 bases and J by 3 bases, and 8 bases separated the two germline ends. The germline V gene encodes CDR1 SGHNT and CDR2 YYREEE (reference sequence). In DNA, the CDR3 is TGTGCCAGCAGCCTGGACGGCTACGAGCAGTACTTC. This codes for CASSLDGYEQYF.

The chain joins TRBV5-4 to TRBJ2-1; 7 bases align to TRBD2. The CDR3 has 17 residues. V dropped 4 bases and J dropped 3; count of bases not matched to a gene: 13. Germline V gives CDR1 SGHNT, CDR2 YYREEE (reference sequence). The chain's CDR3 is CASSKSTPGLLYNEQFF. CDR3 nucleotides: TGTGCCAGCAGCAAGTCCACCCCGGGACTACTCTACAATGAGCAGTTCTTC.

This clone was found once. V is TRBV18 and J is TRBJ1-2, with D possibly TRBD1 on 5 matching bases. The CDR3 is 14 amino acids. Trimming pared 6 bases from V and 6 bases from J, leaving 17 bases between. Germline CDR1 KGHSH, CDR2 LQKENI. The CDR3 loop reads CASSLLRGDDGYTF. The DNA of the CDR3 is TGTGCCAGCTCCCTCCTCCGAGGGGACGATGGCTACACCTTC.

This sequence joins TRBV11-2 and TRBJ1-2; D gene unclear. The length of the CDR3 is 15 residues. Looked up from germline, CDR1 is SGHAT and CDR2 is FQNNGV. Trimming pared 5 bases from V and 4 bases from J, leaving 17 bases between. The CDR3 nucleotides are TGTGCCAGCAGCGTTGCAAGCAGAAAGACCTATGGCTACACCTTC. Translated, it gives CASSVASRKTYGYTF.

The chain employs TRBV28 and TRBJ1-1; 7 bases map to TRBD1. The germline V gene has CDR1 MDHEN and CDR2 SYDVKM. This CDR3 has 13 residues. V lost 5 bases and J lost 4; bases outside the gene matches: 4. The CDR3 here is CASSNYRGTEAFF. CDR3 sequence (DNA): TGTGCCAGCAGTAACTACAGGGGCACTGAAGCTTTCTTT.

This chain uses TRBV10-2 with TRBJ1-3, with a weak D call TRBD1 (6 bases). CDR1 is WSHSY and CDR2 is SAAADI in the germline V gene. V lost 5 bases to trimming and J lost 1 base, with 15 bases between them. This CDR3 contains 16 residues. CDR3 nucleotide sequence: TGCGCCAGCAGTCGGGGGGCAGTCACGTCTGGAAACACCATATATTTT. It yields the protein CASSRGAVTSGNTIYF.

This chain joins TRBV6-1 and TRBJ1-4; no clear D gene. Trimming cost V 7 bases and J 11 bases, with 17 bases left between them. Germline V gene lookup returns CDR1 MNHNS and CDR2 SASEGT. This CDR3 is 13 amino acids long. The CDR3 protein is CASTQHRPPKLFF. DNA for the CDR3: TGTGCCAGCACTCAGCATCGACCACCCAAACTGTTTTTT.

This sequence joins TRBV2 and TRBJ2-3; D possibly corresponds to TRBD2 (5 bases). Germline CDR1 SNHLY, CDR2 FYNNEI. V gave up 0 bases and J gave up 4 bases, with 11 bases separating them. This CDR3 is 15 amino acids long. Here the CDR3 reads CASSEALLASDTQYF. As DNA, the CDR3 is TGTGCCAGCAGTGAAGCGCTCCTAGCATCAGATACGCAGTATTTT.

The chain couples TRBV5-4 to TRBJ1-2, with a possible D match to TRBD1 (5 bases). V was clipped by 4 bases and J by 7 bases, with 14 bases between them. Germline CDR1 reads SGHNT; CDR2 reads YYREEE (reference sequence). This CDR3 spans 13 amino acids. CDR3 in DNA: TGTGCCAGCAGCCTGACAGCGGCCGTTGGCTACACCTTC. Translated: CASSLTAAVGYTF.

The V and J genes are TRBV4-3 and TRBJ2-7; TRBD1 agrees at 10 bases. CDR3 length equals 15 residues. Unmatched junction bases numbered 3, after V lost 2 bases and J lost 2 bases. The V gene's germline CDR1 is LGHNA and CDR2 YSLEER. The CDR3 spells CASSQRTGGTYEQYF. Here the CDR3 DNA reads TGCGCCAGCAGCCAACGGACAGGGGGTACCTACGAGCAGTACTTC.

This chain joins TRBV19 and TRBJ2-5, with a tentative D call TRBD1 (5 bases). The V end was cut by 10 bases, the J end by 1 base, with 16 bases between. Germline loops: CDR1 LNHDA, CDR2 SQIVND (reference sequence). The CDR3 runs to 14 residues. The CDR3 loop reads CATRSPDSQETQYF. The CDR3 coding sequence is TGTGCCACCCGATCGCCCGACAGCCAAGAGACCCAGTACTTC.

V gene TRBV28 combines with J gene TRBJ2-2, with D hard to call. The CDR3 has 15 amino acids. In germline, CDR1 is MDHEN, CDR2 SYDVKM. Trimming stripped 0 bases from V and 3 bases from J, with 8 bases between. In DNA form, the CDR3 reads TGTGCCAGCAGTTTATGGAACCAAGACACCGGGGAGCTGTTTTTT. It encodes CASSLWNQDTGELFF.

The V gene is TRBV30, the J gene TRBJ2-3, with D possibly being TRBD2 (5 bases). CDR1 is GTSNPN, CDR2 SVGIG, per germline (reference sequence). This CDR3 contains 16 residues. Trimming removed 2 bases at V and 2 bases at J, with 17 bases between. The CDR3 region has the DNA TGTGCCTGGAGTTTAGGAGGCCAAACAAACACAGATACGCAGTATTTT. It is translated as CAWSLGGQTNTDTQYF.

This clone appeared a single time. This chain links TRBV7-8 with TRBJ2-2; D perhaps matches TRBD1 (5 bases). Germline CDR1 reads SGHVS; CDR2 reads FQNEAQ. Between the trimmed V and J ends, which lost 2 bases and 6 bases, there was a span of 16 bases. The CDR3 contains 16 residues. The CDR3 nucleotides are TGTGCCAGCAGCTTATCAAGGCCCCCAGGGCCCGGGGAGCTGTTTTTT. It codes for CASSLSRPPGPGELFF.

The chain couples TRBV4-3 to TRBJ1-1, with TRBD1 as a possible D gene (6 bases). CDR1 is LGHNA, CDR2 YSLEER, per germline. Trimming removed 4 bases from V and 6 bases from J, with 18 bases in between. CDR3 length: 15 amino acids. The CDR3: CASSLSRDIFSEAFF. The CDR3 DNA reads TGCGCCAGCAGCCTAAGCCGGGACATTTTTTCTGAAGCTTTCTTT.

The V and J genes are TRBV19 and TRBJ1-2; maybe TRBD1 (6 bases). The V end was cut by 11 bases, the J end by 2 bases, with 12 bases between. This CDR3 spans 12 amino acids. Per germline, CDR1 LNHDA and CDR2 SQIVND (reference sequence). CDR3 bases: TGTGCCGTCCATACAGGGAACTATGGCTACACCTTC. Its translation is CAVHTGNYGYTF.

This chain joins TRBV7-9 and TRBJ1-4, with D possibly TRBD1 on 6 matching bases. This CDR3 has 13 amino acids. Trimming took off 2 bases at V and 8 bases at J, with 9 bases between the two ends. In germline, CDR1 is SEHNR, CDR2 FQNEAQ (reference sequence). CDR3 nucleotide sequence: TGTGCCAGCAGCTTATCGGGGGCGGAAAAACTGTTTTTT. Translation gives CASSLSGAEKLFF.

This chain connects TRBV30 to TRBJ2-1; the match to TRBD2 covers 11 bases. CDR3 length: 15 residues. Germline lookup yields CDR1 GTSNPN and CDR2 SVGIG (reference sequence). V shed 0 bases and J 9 bases; nucleotides not matched to a gene: 7. In nucleotides, the CDR3 is TGTGCCTGGAGTGTAATAGCGGGGGGGACTAGTGAGCAGTTCTTC. Amino acids: CAWSVIAGGTSEQFF.